This T cell receptor beta chain was recovered during a study of monozygotic twins with inflammatory bowel disease. Points from the study as a whole: Among IBD patients, TCRbeta diversity (inverse Simpson) was lower than in healthy co-twins. Other individuals had fewer clonotypes in common with IBD patients than with healthy twins, especially with disease activity.

Per-sample cDNA came from eight separate reactions. The UMIs carried a 6-nucleotide sample barcode, and they were added by template switching. TCRdb derives one entry per CDR3 protein from the 5' RACE reads, leaving out DNA. The sample holds roughly 300,000 distinct CDR3 sequences. This CDR3 is 14 amino acids long. CDR1 and CDR2 from the germline V gene are SGHTA and FQGNSA. Note on this clonotype: Its antigen is unknown.

The chain recombines TRBV7-2 with TRBJ2-5. Sequencing was carried out using blood. This clonotype was obtained from a human donor with ulcerative colitis or Crohn's disease, or a healthy co-twin of an affected twin (not recorded which). Here the CDR3 reads CASSSSVMRETQYF. Together with reference TRBV7-2 and TRBJ2-5, the CDR3 gives the full variable domain: GAGVSQSPSNKVTEKGKDVELRCDPISGHTALYWYRQSLGQGLEFLIYFQGNSAPDKSGLPSDRFSAERTGGSVSTLTIQRTQQEDSAVYLCASSSSVMRETQYFGPGTRLLVL.